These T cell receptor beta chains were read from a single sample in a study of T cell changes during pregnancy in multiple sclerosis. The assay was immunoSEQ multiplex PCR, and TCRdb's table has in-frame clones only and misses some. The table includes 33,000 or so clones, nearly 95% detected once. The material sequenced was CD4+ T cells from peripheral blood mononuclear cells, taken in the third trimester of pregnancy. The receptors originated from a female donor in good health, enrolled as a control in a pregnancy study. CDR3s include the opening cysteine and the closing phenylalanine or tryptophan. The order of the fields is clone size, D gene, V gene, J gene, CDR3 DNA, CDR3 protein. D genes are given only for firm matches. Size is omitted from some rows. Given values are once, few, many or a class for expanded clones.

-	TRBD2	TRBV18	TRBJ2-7	TGTGCCAGCTCACCGGGACTAGCGGCGGGGTCCTACGAGCAGTACTTC	CASSPGLAAGSYEQYF
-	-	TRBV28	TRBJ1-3	TGTGCCAGCAGCAAGCCAGGGGCCCTCTCTGGAAACACCATATATTTT	CASSKPGALSGNTIYF
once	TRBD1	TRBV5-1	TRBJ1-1	TGCGCCAGCAGCTTGGGACAGGGGGTTTCTGAAGCTTTCTTT	CASSLGQGVSEAFF
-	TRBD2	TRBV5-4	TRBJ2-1	TGTGCCAGCAGCTTGGAAGGTAGCGGGGGAAATGAGCAGTTCTTC	CASSLEGSGGNEQFF
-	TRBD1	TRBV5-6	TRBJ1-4	TGTGCCAGCAGCTTGGTATTGGGGACAGGGAATGAAAAACTGTTTTTT	CASSLVLGTGNEKLFF
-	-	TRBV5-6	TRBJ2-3	TGTGCCAGCAGCTTGTTCGACAGACTCACAGATACGCAGTATTTT	CASSLFDRLTDTQYF
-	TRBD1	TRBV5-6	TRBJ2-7	TGTGCCAGCAGCTTACGACAGGGATTCTACGAGCAGTACTTC	CASSLRQGFYEQYF
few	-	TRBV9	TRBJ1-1	TGTGCCAGCAGCGTAGCCCAGAACACTGAAGCTTTCTTT	CASSVAQNTEAFF
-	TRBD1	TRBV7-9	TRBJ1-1	TGTGCCAGCAGCCCCGCCCTGGGACAGGGGGTAACTGAAGCTTTCTTT	CASSPALGQGVTEAFF
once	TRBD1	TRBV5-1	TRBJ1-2	TGCGCCAGCAGCTTACCGGGACAGGGTGTTGGTGGCTACACCTTC	CASSLPGQGVGGYTF
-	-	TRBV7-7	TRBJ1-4	TGTGCTAGCAGCTTAGCCCCCGGACAGCAGAATGAAAAACTGTTTTTT	CASSLAPGQQNEKLFF
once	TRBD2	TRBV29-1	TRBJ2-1	TGCAGCGTTGACGCGACTAGCGGGGGTGGTTGGGGGAAAAATGAGCAGTTCTTC	CSVDATSGGGWGKNEQFF
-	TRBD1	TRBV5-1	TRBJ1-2	TGCGCCAGCAGCGGACAGGGTACTAACTATGGCTACACCTTC	CASSGQGTNYGYTF
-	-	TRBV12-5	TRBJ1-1	TGTGCTAGTGGTTTGGGCCTGGGTAGGGGCCAGGGGAACACTGAAGCTTTCTTT	CASGLGLGRGQGNTEAFF
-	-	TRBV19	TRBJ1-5	TGTGCCAGTAGTATGGCGGGAAATCAGCCCCAGCATTTT	CASSMAGNQPQHF
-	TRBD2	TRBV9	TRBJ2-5	TGTGCCAGCAGCCTACTAGCGGGGGAGACCCAGTACTTC	CASSLLAGETQYF
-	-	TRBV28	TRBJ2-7	TGTGCCAGCAGTTACAGATCCTACGAGCAGTACTTC	CASSYRSYEQYF
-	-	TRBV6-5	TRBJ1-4	TGTGCCAGCAGCTGGACAGCAACTAATGAAAAACTGTTTTTT	CASSWTATNEKLFF
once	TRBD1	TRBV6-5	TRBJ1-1	TGTGCCAGCAGTTATCCCGGACAGGGGAGGGCTGAAGCTTTCTTT	CASSYPGQGRAEAFF
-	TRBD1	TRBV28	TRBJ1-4	TGTGCCAGCAGTTTACCGGGGGGGACAGGGAATGAAAAACTGTTTTTT	CASSLPGGTGNEKLFF
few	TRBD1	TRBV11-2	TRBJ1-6	TGTGCCAGCAGAGCCACTCTCAGGGGGCGTTCACCCCTCCACTTT	CASRATLRGRSPLHF
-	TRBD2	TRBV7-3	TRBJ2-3	TGTGCCAGCAGCTTATTGGGCGGGGGGACCCCAGATACGCAGTATTTT	CASSLLGGGTPDTQYF
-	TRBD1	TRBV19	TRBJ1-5	TGTGCCAGTAGGGGACAACCGGACAGGGGGGGGGCGGGCAATCAGCCCCAGCATTTT	CASRGQPDRGGAGNQPQHF
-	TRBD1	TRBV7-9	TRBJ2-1	TGTGCCAGCAGCTCCTCAGGGGGCAATGAGCAGTTCTTC	CASSSSGGNEQFF
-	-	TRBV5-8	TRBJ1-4	TGTGCCAGCAGCCCGGGTGTTGGCCCCAAAGAAAAACTGTTTTTT	CASSPGVGPKEKLFF
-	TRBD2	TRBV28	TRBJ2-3	TGTGCCAGCAGTTATTCCCGAACGGGGGGACTTGCTACGCAGTATTTT	CASSYSRTGGLATQYF
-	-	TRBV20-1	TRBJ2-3	TGCAGTGCCTCAGACACAGATACGCAGTATTTT	CSASDTDTQYF
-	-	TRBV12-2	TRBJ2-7	TGTGCAAGTCGCTTAGAGGGGACAGGGGGCGCTTACGAGCAGTACTTC	CASRLEGTGGAYEQYF
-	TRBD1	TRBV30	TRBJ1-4	TGTGCCTGGGGGGACAGGGGTCGCCTTAGAGAAAAACTGTTTTTT	CAWGDRGRLREKLFF
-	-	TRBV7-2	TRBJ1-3	TGTGCCAGCAGAGCTCCTAACTCCCGGAGCTCTGGAAACACCATATATTTT	CASRAPNSRSSGNTIYF
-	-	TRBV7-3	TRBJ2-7	TGTGCCAGCAGCCTCGAAGGGGTTAACGAGCAGTACTTC	CASSLEGVNEQYF
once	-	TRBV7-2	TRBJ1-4	TGTGCCAGCAGCTTAGGATTTCGCCGGGTAGGGGAAACTAATGAAAAACTGTTTTTT	CASSLGFRRVGETNEKLFF
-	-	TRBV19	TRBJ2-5	TGTGCCAGTAGGAGGGGGGGAGCAAAATACCAAGAGACCCAGTACTTC	CASRRGGAKYQETQYF
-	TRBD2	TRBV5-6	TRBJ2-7	TGTGCCAGCAGCTCGGGACTAGCGCTAACTAGCTACGAGCAGTACTTC	CASSSGLALTSYEQYF
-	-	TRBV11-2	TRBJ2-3	TGTGCCAGCAGCCAACGGAATTTAGCCGGAGATACGCAGTATTTT	CASSQRNLAGDTQYF
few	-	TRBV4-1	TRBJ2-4	TGCGCCAGCAGCCAGACCAGGGATGCCAAAAACATTCAGTACTTC	CASSQTRDAKNIQYF
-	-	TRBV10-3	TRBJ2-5	TGTGCCACCGCCCACCCGGGGAACCAAGAGACCCAGTACTTC	CATAHPGNQETQYF
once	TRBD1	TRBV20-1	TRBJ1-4	TGCAGTGCTGCGGGACAGGAAAAACTGTTTTTT	CSAAGQEKLFF
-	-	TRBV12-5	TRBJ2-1	TGTGCTAGTGGACCTACAGGGAGGGGTCACAATGAGCAGTTCTTC	CASGPTGRGHNEQFF
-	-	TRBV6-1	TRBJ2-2	TGTGCCAGCAGCGCACAGCGGACCGGGGAGCTGTTTTTT	CASSAQRTGELFF
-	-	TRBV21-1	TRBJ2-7	TGTGCCAGCAGCGGTCGGGTCTTCTCCTACGAGCAGTACTTC	CASSGRVFSYEQYF
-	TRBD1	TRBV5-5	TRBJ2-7	TGTGCCAGCCGATTCCTGACAGGGGTCTCCTACGAGCAGTACTTC	CASRFLTGVSYEQYF
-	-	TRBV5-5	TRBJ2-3	TGTGCCAGCAGCCTCCCAGGCACAGATACGCAGTATTTT	CASSLPGTDTQYF
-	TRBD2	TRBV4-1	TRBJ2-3	TGCGCCAGCAGCCAACCCTGGGGGGGGAGGACAGATACGCAGTATTTT	CASSQPWGGRTDTQYF
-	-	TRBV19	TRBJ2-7	TGTGCCAGTAGTATAGCATTAGCCCCCTCCTACGAGCAGTACTTC	CASSIALAPSYEQYF
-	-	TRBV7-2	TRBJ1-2	TGTGCCAGCAGCTTAGTCGACACGTCTAACTATGGCTACACCTTC	CASSLVDTSNYGYTF
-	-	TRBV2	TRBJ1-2	TGTGCCAGCAGGGGGGGGCAGACGCTTAACTATGGCTACACCTTC	CASRGGQTLNYGYTF
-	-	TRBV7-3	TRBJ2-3	TGTGCCAGCAGGGTGACGTCAGGGACAGATACGCAGTATTTT	CASRVTSGTDTQYF
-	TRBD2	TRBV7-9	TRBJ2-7	TGTGCCAGCAGTACCGGGACTAGCGGGGTCGAGCAGTACTTC	CASSTGTSGVEQYF
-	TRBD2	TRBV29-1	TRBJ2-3	TGCAGCGTTGCTCGGGGGGGACGGGATACGCAGTATTTT	CSVARGGRDTQYF
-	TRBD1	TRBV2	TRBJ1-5	TGTGCCAGCAGGAGGGACAGGGAAACGGCTCAGCCCCAGCATTTT	CASRRDRETAQPQHF